This T cell receptor (beta chain) stems from a study of siplizumab effects on memory and regulatory T cells. Generated by immunoSEQ multiplex PCR, the TCRdb table keeps only in-frame clones and is missing some. The table lists roughly 62,000 clones, more than 80% of them singletons. Concerning this clone: The antigen remains unidentified.

After removal of 5 bases from V and 8 bases from J, the junction contained 3 bases not matched to a gene. CDR1 SEHNR and CDR2 FQNEAQ come from the germline V gene (reference sequence). This CDR3 is built from 14 residues. Study results and caveats: Of the proliferating CD4+ or CD8+ clones, roughly 75-96% lacked a naive or memory phenotype that could be assigned. Siplizumab conditions gave an average of about 70% Treg-derived mappable alloreactive CD4+ clones, versus around 30% for controls. Fewer alloreactive sequences mapped to unstimulated CD4+ memory cells under siplizumab.

V is TRBV7-9 and J is TRBJ2-1, with TRBD2 matching 13 bases. This sequence originates from a human donor in good health. Sequenced material: CD8+ T cells sorted from blood. Written as DNA, the CDR3 is TGTGCCAGCAGCCCCGGGACTAGCGGGGATGAGCAGTTCTTC. It is translated as CASSPGTSGDEQFF.